This is a list of T cell receptor beta chains from one sample in a study of cytomegalovirus exposure and HLA in healthy donors. Assay used: immunoSEQ multiplex PCR; TCRdb lists only in-frame clones, some missing. The table records about 140,000 clones, around 81% of them present only once. The sequenced sample was PBMCs. The source of these receptors is a male donor in good health and CMV-seronegative. The CDR3 runs from the conserved cysteine through the conserved F or W. The order of the fields is V gene, J gene, clone size, D gene, CDR3 DNA, CDR3 protein. A D gene is named only where the DNA matches it firmly. Clone size appears in some rows only: once, few, many, or a class for an expanded clone.

v_call: TRBV29-1
j_call: TRBJ1-5
clone_size: -
d_call: -
cdr3_nt: TGCAGCGCCATCCTCTCAGGGGCCAATCAGCCCCAGCATTTT
cdr3_aa: CSAILSGANQPQHF

v_call: TRBV18
j_call: TRBJ2-3
clone_size: -
d_call: -
cdr3_nt: TGTGCCAGCTCACCTTCGATGGGGGCGGCGGGCGGATATACGCAGTATTTT
cdr3_aa: CASSPSMGAAGGYTQYF

v_call: TRBV5-6
j_call: TRBJ1-5
clone_size: few
d_call: -
cdr3_nt: TGTGCCAGCAGCTACGGACAGCCCAATCAGCCCCAGCATTTT
cdr3_aa: CASSYGQPNQPQHF

v_call: TRBV28
j_call: TRBJ1-6
clone_size: once
d_call: TRBD1
cdr3_nt: TGTGCCAGCAGTTTGACAGGGGCGAATTCACCCCTCCACTTT
cdr3_aa: CASSLTGANSPLHF

v_call: TRBV28
j_call: TRBJ1-4
clone_size: -
d_call: TRBD1
cdr3_nt: TGTGCCAGCAGTTCCCAGGGGGCTGGTAATGAAAAACTGTTTTTT
cdr3_aa: CASSSQGAGNEKLFF

v_call: TRBV4-1
j_call: TRBJ2-1
clone_size: -
d_call: -
cdr3_nt: TGCGCCAGCAGACCAATAGGTGGGCGTCTCTTGTCCGGTGAGCAGTTCTTC
cdr3_aa: CASRPIGGRLLSGEQFF

v_call: TRBV29-1
j_call: TRBJ2-2
clone_size: once
d_call: -
cdr3_nt: TGCAGCGTTGAAGGGCCGGAGGACAGTTACACCGGGGAGCTGTTTTTT
cdr3_aa: CSVEGPEDSYTGELFF

v_call: TRBV13
j_call: TRBJ2-1
clone_size: -
d_call: TRBD2
cdr3_nt: TGTGCCAGCAGCTCCAGACTAGCGGGAGAGACCTACAATGAGCAGTTCTTC
cdr3_aa: CASSSRLAGETYNEQFF

v_call: TRBV29-1
j_call: TRBJ2-7
clone_size: -
d_call: -
cdr3_nt: TGCAGCGTTGAAGCTGAAGGGATCAGGGGTGGACCCTACGAGCAGTACTTC
cdr3_aa: CSVEAEGIRGGPYEQYF

v_call: TRBV30
j_call: TRBJ2-5
clone_size: -
d_call: -
cdr3_nt: TGTGCCTGGAGTCCTAGTCAGCAAGAGACCCAGTACTTC
cdr3_aa: CAWSPSQQETQYF

v_call: TRBV6-5
j_call: TRBJ2-7
clone_size: once
d_call: TRBD1
cdr3_nt: TGTGCCAGCAGTTACTCTGGGGACAGGAGGTACGAGCAGTACTTC
cdr3_aa: CASSYSGDRRYEQYF

v_call: TRBV15
j_call: TRBJ2-7
clone_size: -
d_call: TRBD1
cdr3_nt: TGTGCCACCAGCAGAGACCTACAGGGGTCTCTTACCTACGAGCAGTACTTC
cdr3_aa: CATSRDLQGSLTYEQYF

v_call: TRBV29-1
j_call: TRBJ1-1
clone_size: -
d_call: TRBD1
cdr3_nt: TGCAGCGTCCGTGTGCCGGGACAGATGAACACTGAAGCTTTCTTT
cdr3_aa: CSVRVPGQMNTEAFF

v_call: TRBV4-3
j_call: TRBJ2-7
clone_size: -
d_call: -
cdr3_nt: TGCGCCAGCAGCCAAGAGGGGAGGGGGGAGGCCTACGAGCAGTACTTC
cdr3_aa: CASSQEGRGEAYEQYF

v_call: TRBV19
j_call: TRBJ1-3
clone_size: -
d_call: -
cdr3_nt: TGTGCCAGTAGTCCTATCACCGGGAACTCTGGAAACACCATATATTTT
cdr3_aa: CASSPITGNSGNTIYF

v_call: TRBV9
j_call: TRBJ1-2
clone_size: -
d_call: -
cdr3_nt: TGTGCCAGCAGCCCAAAAGGGGGGGACCAACGGGCGCCCATCTATGGCTACACCTTC
cdr3_aa: CASSPKGGDQRAPIYGYTF

v_call: TRBV14
j_call: TRBJ2-3
clone_size: -
d_call: TRBD1
cdr3_nt: TGTGCCAGCAGCCACAGGGGGGATACGCAGTATTTT
cdr3_aa: CASSHRGDTQYF

v_call: TRBV7-2
j_call: TRBJ2-2
clone_size: -
d_call: TRBD2
cdr3_nt: TGTGCCAGCAGCCTGCACAGACGACTAGCGGGGGGTACCGGGGAGCTGTTTTTT
cdr3_aa: CASSLHRRLAGGTGELFF

v_call: TRBV9
j_call: TRBJ2-7
clone_size: few
d_call: TRBD2
cdr3_nt: TGTGCCAGCAGCCAGAGCGGGAGGGCCGACGAGCAGTACTTC
cdr3_aa: CASSQSGRADEQYF

v_call: TRBV6-6
j_call: TRBJ2-1
clone_size: -
d_call: TRBD2
cdr3_nt: TGTGCCAGCAGTTACGGACTAGCTAGGGAGCAGTTCTTC
cdr3_aa: CASSYGLAREQFF

v_call: TRBV5-1
j_call: TRBJ2-7
clone_size: -
d_call: -
cdr3_nt: TGCGCCAGCAGGACAGGTTCCTACGAGCAGTACTTC
cdr3_aa: CASRTGSYEQYF

v_call: TRBV7-9
j_call: TRBJ1-4
clone_size: -
d_call: -
cdr3_nt: TGTGCCAGCAGCTTATATCAGGGCTTGGAACTGTTTTTT
cdr3_aa: CASSLYQGLELFF

v_call: TRBV14
j_call: TRBJ2-1
clone_size: -
d_call: -
cdr3_nt: TGTGCCAGCAATTTGCAGTACAATGAGCAGTTCTTC
cdr3_aa: CASNLQYNEQFF

v_call: TRBV5-6
j_call: TRBJ2-7
clone_size: once
d_call: TRBD1
cdr3_nt: TGTGCCAGCAGTCCTACCGGGACAGGCGACTACGAGCAGTACTTC
cdr3_aa: CASSPTGTGDYEQYF

v_call: TRBV4-1
j_call: TRBJ2-1
clone_size: -
d_call: TRBD1
cdr3_nt: TGCGCCAGCAGCCAAGAATGGACAGGGGAGCAGTTCTTC
cdr3_aa: CASSQEWTGEQFF

v_call: TRBV18
j_call: TRBJ2-2
clone_size: -
d_call: TRBD2
cdr3_nt: TGTGCCAGCTCACAATCTAGCGGCACTTTAGCCGGGGAGCTGTTTTTT
cdr3_aa: CASSQSSGTLAGELFF

v_call: TRBV27
j_call: TRBJ2-5
clone_size: few
d_call: -
cdr3_nt: TGTGCCAGCAGTTTATCCTCAGCGCGGCCCCAGTACTTC
cdr3_aa: CASSLSSARPQYF

v_call: TRBV18
j_call: TRBJ2-7
clone_size: -
d_call: TRBD1
cdr3_nt: TGTGCCAGCGCAGACAGGGCCTACGAGCAGTACTTC
cdr3_aa: CASADRAYEQYF

v_call: TRBV5-4
j_call: TRBJ2-7
clone_size: few
d_call: TRBD2
cdr3_nt: TGTGCCAGCAGCTTGGCCGGACTAGCCTCCTACGAGCAGTACTTC
cdr3_aa: CASSLAGLASYEQYF

v_call: TRBV7-8
j_call: TRBJ1-1
clone_size: -
d_call: -
cdr3_nt: TGTGCCAGCAGCCCCACAGAGTTTGAAGCTTTCTTT
cdr3_aa: CASSPTEFEAFF

v_call: TRBV18
j_call: TRBJ2-1
clone_size: -
d_call: TRBD2
cdr3_nt: TGTGCCAGCTCACCTATAGGAGCGGGGGGGTATGAGCAGTTCTTC
cdr3_aa: CASSPIGAGGYEQFF

v_call: TRBV7-6
j_call: TRBJ2-5
clone_size: -
d_call: -
cdr3_nt: TGTGCCAGCCGAGGACTGGGTGAGGAGACCCAGTACTTC
cdr3_aa: CASRGLGEETQYF

v_call: TRBV6-1
j_call: TRBJ2-3
clone_size: -
d_call: -
cdr3_nt: TGTGCCACCCCGTGGGGGGGGGCGAGGTCCCTTACGCAGTATTTT
cdr3_aa: CATPWGGARSLTQYF

v_call: TRBV29-1
j_call: TRBJ1-1
clone_size: -
d_call: -
cdr3_nt: TGCAGCGTTAAGGGGTTACTATACGCAGAAGCTTTCTTT
cdr3_aa: CSVKGLLYAEAFF

v_call: TRBV7-3
j_call: TRBJ2-3
clone_size: -
d_call: -
cdr3_nt: TGTGCCAGCAGCTTAACGTTGACGGGCGGGTCGGCAGATACGCAGTATTTT
cdr3_aa: CASSLTLTGGSADTQYF

v_call: TRBV9
j_call: TRBJ1-1
clone_size: -
d_call: -
cdr3_nt: TGTGCCAGCAGCCCAGGACTTGTTGCTACTGAAGCTTTCTTT
cdr3_aa: CASSPGLVATEAFF

v_call: TRBV19
j_call: TRBJ2-2
clone_size: -
d_call: TRBD1
cdr3_nt: TGTGCCAGTAGAAGACAGGGGTTTACCGGGGAGCTGTTTTTT
cdr3_aa: CASRRQGFTGELFF

v_call: TRBV18
j_call: TRBJ2-2
clone_size: -
d_call: TRBD1
cdr3_nt: TGTGCCAGCTCCGGGACAGGGGCGAACACCGGGGAGCTGTTTTTT
cdr3_aa: CASSGTGANTGELFF

v_call: TRBV7-6
j_call: TRBJ1-1
clone_size: -
d_call: -
cdr3_nt: TGTGCCAGCAGCTTAGGACATAACACTGAAGCTTTCTTT
cdr3_aa: CASSLGHNTEAFF

v_call: TRBV19
j_call: TRBJ1-3
clone_size: -
d_call: -
cdr3_nt: TGTGCCAGTAGTATAAGCAGGGCAGCGCTCTCTGGAAACACCATATATTTT
cdr3_aa: CASSISRAALSGNTIYF

v_call: TRBV7-9
j_call: TRBJ2-5
clone_size: -
d_call: TRBD2
cdr3_nt: TGTGCCAGCAGCCGGAGCGGGAGTGAGACCCAGTACTTC
cdr3_aa: CASSRSGSETQYF

v_call: TRBV10-3
j_call: TRBJ2-3
clone_size: -
d_call: TRBD2
cdr3_nt: TGTGCCATCAACGGGACTAGCGGGACAGATACGCAGTATTTT
cdr3_aa: CAINGTSGTDTQYF

v_call: TRBV7-3
j_call: TRBJ2-3
clone_size: -
d_call: TRBD1
cdr3_nt: TGTGCCAGCAGCCGGGACAGGGGGCATGATACGCAGTATTTT
cdr3_aa: CASSRDRGHDTQYF

v_call: TRBV19
j_call: TRBJ2-2
clone_size: -
d_call: TRBD2
cdr3_nt: TGTGCCAGTAGAATCGGCGGGGGGGAACGGGGGACTAACACCGGGGAGCTGTTTTTT
cdr3_aa: CASRIGGGERGTNTGELFF

v_call: TRBV13
j_call: TRBJ2-7
clone_size: -
d_call: -
cdr3_nt: TGTGCCAGCAGCTTAGGCAGTTCCTACGAGCAGTACTTC
cdr3_aa: CASSLGSSYEQYF

v_call: TRBV10-3
j_call: TRBJ1-1
clone_size: once
d_call: TRBD1
cdr3_nt: TGTGCCATCAGTGAGTCGTTGACAGGGACGAACACTGAAGCTTTCTTT
cdr3_aa: CAISESLTGTNTEAFF

v_call: TRBV6-6
j_call: TRBJ2-5
clone_size: few
d_call: -
cdr3_nt: TGTGCCAGCAGCACTATTTGGGGAGCTGGAGAGACCCAGTACTTC
cdr3_aa: CASSTIWGAGETQYF

v_call: TRBV4-1
j_call: TRBJ2-1
clone_size: -
d_call: TRBD2
cdr3_nt: TGCGCCAGCAGCCACGGGACTAGCGGTGAGCAGTTCTTC
cdr3_aa: CASSHGTSGEQFF

v_call: TRBV6-6
j_call: TRBJ2-5
clone_size: -
d_call: -
cdr3_nt: TGTGCCAGCAGTTACCGCGCTAGCGACCAAGAGACCCAGTACTTC
cdr3_aa: CASSYRASDQETQYF

v_call: TRBV30
j_call: TRBJ2-7
clone_size: -
d_call: -
cdr3_nt: TGTGCCTTATCCGGTGACTACGAGCAGTACTTC
cdr3_aa: CALSGDYEQYF

v_call: TRBV6-6
j_call: TRBJ1-4
clone_size: -
d_call: -
cdr3_nt: TGTGCCAGCAGTTTGGACAGATTAAATGAAAAACTGTTTTTT
cdr3_aa: CASSLDRLNEKLFF

v_call: TRBV5-1
j_call: TRBJ1-1
clone_size: -
d_call: -
cdr3_nt: TGCGCCAGCACCCAATCAGAGGGGGCTGAAGCTTTCTTT
cdr3_aa: CASTQSEGAEAFF

v_call: TRBV27
j_call: TRBJ2-7
clone_size: -
d_call: TRBD2
cdr3_nt: TGTGCCAGCAGTTTCCTAGCGGGAAACGAGCAGTACTTC
cdr3_aa: CASSFLAGNEQYF

v_call: TRBV7-9
j_call: TRBJ2-7
clone_size: once
d_call: TRBD1
cdr3_nt: TGTGCCAGCAGCCTAGCAGACAGGGACTCCTACGAGCAGTACTTC
cdr3_aa: CASSLADRDSYEQYF

v_call: TRBV6-6
j_call: TRBJ1-2
clone_size: -
d_call: -
cdr3_nt: TGTGCCAGCAGTTACACAATAGGGACGGAGGGTGGCTACACCTTC
cdr3_aa: CASSYTIGTEGGYTF

v_call: TRBV7-9
j_call: TRBJ2-2
clone_size: few
d_call: -
cdr3_nt: TGTGCCAGCAGCTTCTTATCCGGGGAGCTGTTTTTT
cdr3_aa: CASSFLSGELFF

v_call: TRBV19
j_call: TRBJ2-5
clone_size: -
d_call: TRBD2
cdr3_nt: TGTGCCAGTAGTAAGACTAGCGCGGTAGCAGAGACCCAGTACTTC
cdr3_aa: CASSKTSAVAETQYF

v_call: TRBV9
j_call: TRBJ2-5
clone_size: -
d_call: -
cdr3_nt: TGTGCCAGCAGCGCAACACTGCGAGGTGACCAAGAGACCCAGTACTTC
cdr3_aa: CASSATLRGDQETQYF